This TCR beta chain stems from a study of CD8+CD57+ T cells in acquired aplastic anemia. Patients who underwent sequencing had shown CD8+CD57+ cell expansion by flow cytometry. CDR3 and TCR beta VDJ profiling relied on genomic DNA as the template. TCRdb re-called the reads through MiXCR, storing one row per CDR3 protein. In the table there are 250,000 to 300,000 distinct CDR3 sequences, 45% to 65% of which are singletons. V gave up 6 bases and J gave up 5 bases, with 19 bases separating them. Germline V gene data show CDR1 as SNHLY and CDR2 as FYNNEI. The CDR3 covers 16 residues. The source material was sorted CD4+, CD8+, or CD8+CD57+ T cells (not recorded which) from PBMCs. The TCR sequence derives from a human donor with aplastic anemia. This chain joins TRBV2 and TRBJ1-4, with a possible D match to TRBD1 (6 bases). CDR3 DNA: TGTGCCAGCAGGGGGGCCAGGGAGGAGGTGAATGAAAAACTGTTTTTT. Translated: CASRGAREEVNEKLFF.